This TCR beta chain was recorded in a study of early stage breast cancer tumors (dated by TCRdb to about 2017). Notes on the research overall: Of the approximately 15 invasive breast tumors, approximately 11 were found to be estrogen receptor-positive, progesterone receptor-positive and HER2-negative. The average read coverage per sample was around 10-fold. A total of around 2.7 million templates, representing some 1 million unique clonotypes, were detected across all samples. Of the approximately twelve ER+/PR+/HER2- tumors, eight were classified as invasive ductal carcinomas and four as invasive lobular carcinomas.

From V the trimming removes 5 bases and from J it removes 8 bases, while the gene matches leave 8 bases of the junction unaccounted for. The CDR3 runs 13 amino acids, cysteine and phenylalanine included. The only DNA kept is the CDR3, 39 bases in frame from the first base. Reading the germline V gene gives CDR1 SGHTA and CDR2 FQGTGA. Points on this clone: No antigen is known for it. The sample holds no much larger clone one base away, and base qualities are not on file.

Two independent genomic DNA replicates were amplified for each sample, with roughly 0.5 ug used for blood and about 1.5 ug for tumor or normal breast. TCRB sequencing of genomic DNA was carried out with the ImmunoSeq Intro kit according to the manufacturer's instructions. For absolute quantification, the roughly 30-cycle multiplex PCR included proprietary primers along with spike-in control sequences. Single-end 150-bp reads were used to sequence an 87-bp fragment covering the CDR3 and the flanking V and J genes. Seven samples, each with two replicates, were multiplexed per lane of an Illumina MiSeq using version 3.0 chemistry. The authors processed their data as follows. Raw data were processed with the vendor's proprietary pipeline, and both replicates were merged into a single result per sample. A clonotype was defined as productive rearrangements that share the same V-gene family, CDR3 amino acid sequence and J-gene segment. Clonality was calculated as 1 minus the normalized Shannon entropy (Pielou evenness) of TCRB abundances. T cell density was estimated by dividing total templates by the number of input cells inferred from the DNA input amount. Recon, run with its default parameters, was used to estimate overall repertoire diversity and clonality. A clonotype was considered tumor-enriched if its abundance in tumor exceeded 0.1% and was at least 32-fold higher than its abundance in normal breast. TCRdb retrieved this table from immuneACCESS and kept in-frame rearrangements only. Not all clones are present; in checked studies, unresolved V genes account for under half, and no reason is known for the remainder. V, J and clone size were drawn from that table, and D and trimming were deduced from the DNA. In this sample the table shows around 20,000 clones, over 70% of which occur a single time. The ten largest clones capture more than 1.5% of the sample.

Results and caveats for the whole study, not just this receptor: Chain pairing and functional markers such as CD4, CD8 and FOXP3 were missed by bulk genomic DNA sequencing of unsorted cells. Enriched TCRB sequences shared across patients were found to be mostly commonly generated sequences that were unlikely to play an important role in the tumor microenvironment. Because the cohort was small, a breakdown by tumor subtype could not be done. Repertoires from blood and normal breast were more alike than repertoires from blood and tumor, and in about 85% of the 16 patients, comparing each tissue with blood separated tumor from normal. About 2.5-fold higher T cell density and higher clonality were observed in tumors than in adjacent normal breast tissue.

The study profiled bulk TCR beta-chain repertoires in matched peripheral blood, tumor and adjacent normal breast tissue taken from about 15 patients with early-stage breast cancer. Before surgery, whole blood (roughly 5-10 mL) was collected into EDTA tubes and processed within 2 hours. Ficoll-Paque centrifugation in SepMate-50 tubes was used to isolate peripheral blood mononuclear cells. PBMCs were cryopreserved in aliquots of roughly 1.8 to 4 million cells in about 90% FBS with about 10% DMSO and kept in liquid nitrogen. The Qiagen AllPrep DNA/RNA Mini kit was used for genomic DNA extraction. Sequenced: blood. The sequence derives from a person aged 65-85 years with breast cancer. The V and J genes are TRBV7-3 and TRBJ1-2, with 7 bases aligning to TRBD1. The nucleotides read TGTGCCAGCAGCCCCGGACAGGACCGGGGCTACACCTTC. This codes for CASSPGQDRGYTF.